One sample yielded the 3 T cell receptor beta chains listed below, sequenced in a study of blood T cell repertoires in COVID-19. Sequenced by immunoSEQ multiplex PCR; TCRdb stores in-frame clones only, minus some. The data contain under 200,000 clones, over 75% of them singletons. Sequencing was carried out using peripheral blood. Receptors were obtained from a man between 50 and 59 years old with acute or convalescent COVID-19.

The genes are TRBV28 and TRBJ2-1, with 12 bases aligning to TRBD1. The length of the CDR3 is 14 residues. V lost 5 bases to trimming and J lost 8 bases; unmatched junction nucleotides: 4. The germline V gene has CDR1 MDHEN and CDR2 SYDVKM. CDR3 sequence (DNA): TGTGCCAGCAGTCCCGGGACAGGGGGCCATGAGCAGTTCTTC. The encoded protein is CASSPGTGGHEQFF.

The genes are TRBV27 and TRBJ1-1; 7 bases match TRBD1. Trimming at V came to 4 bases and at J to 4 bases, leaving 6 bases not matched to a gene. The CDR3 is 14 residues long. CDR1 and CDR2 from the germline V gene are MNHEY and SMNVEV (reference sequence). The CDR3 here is CASSSQGVGTEAFF. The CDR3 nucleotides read TGTGCCAGCAGTTCCCAGGGGGTCGGCACTGAAGCTTTCTTT.

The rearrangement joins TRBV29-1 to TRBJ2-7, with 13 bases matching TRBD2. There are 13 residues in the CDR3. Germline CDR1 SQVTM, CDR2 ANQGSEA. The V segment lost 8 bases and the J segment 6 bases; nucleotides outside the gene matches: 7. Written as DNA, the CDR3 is TGCAGCACCCGGACTAGCGGGAGCGGCGAGCAGTACTTC. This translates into CSTRTSGSGEQYF.